This T cell receptor beta chain emerged from a study of cytomegalovirus exposure and HLA in healthy donors. Study details: The approximately 120 million unique TCR beta sequences, from 150 million to 200 million T cells, were found by an earlier analysis.

The PCR made use of 60 Vbeta and 13 Jbeta primers. Some clones are missing from TCRdb's copy, which holds only in-frame ones; the method was immunoSEQ multiplex PCR. Of more than 85,000 clones detected, about two thirds appear once; the ten largest clones hold about 1.2%. This CDR3 region has 15 residues. V was shortened by 1 base and J by 4 bases, with 14 bases between the two germline ends. Per the germline V gene, CDR1 is SGHTA and CDR2 is FQGNSA. Samples came from healthy bone marrow donors. The sequence was collected from a female donor in good health and CMV-seronegative. The V gene is TRBV7-2, the J gene TRBJ2-7; weak D call: TRBD2 (5 bases). Sequenced input: PBMCs. CDR3 sequence (DNA): TGTGCCAGCAGCTTAGGGCCGGACTTATGGTACGAGCAGTACTTC. The encoded protein is CASSLGPDLWYEQYF. Full variable domain (remainder filled in from reference TRBV7-2 and TRBJ2-7): GAGVSQSPSNKVTEKGKDVELRCDPISGHTALYWYRQSLGQGLEFLIYFQGNSAPDKSGLPSDRFSAERTGGSVSTLTIQRTQQEDSAVYLCASSLGPDLWYEQYFGPGTRLTVT.